The 3 T cell receptor beta chains below come from one sample, sequenced in a study of blood T cell repertoires in COVID-19. Sequenced by immunoSEQ multiplex PCR; TCRdb stores in-frame clones only, minus some. Here the sample spans fewer than 400,000 clones, roughly 91% being singletons. The specimen was PBMCs or T cells enriched from blood (not recorded which). Source of these receptors: a woman younger than 45 who had recovered from COVID-19.

This clone was seen just once. The rearrangement links TRBV19 to TRBJ1-2, with D possibly being TRBD1 (6 bases). V dropped 1 base and J dropped 4 bases, with 10 bases sitting between them. CDR3 length: 14 residues. Germline CDR1 is LNHDA and CDR2 is SQIVND (reference sequence). DNA of the CDR3: TGTGCCAGTAGTATAGGAGACAGGCCCTATGGCTACACCTTC. This sequence encodes CASSIGDRPYGYTF.

The chain employs TRBV27 and TRBJ2-1; TRBD2 matches at 11 bases. J lost 6 bases, V lost 4 bases, and 8 bases had no gene match. Per the germline V gene, CDR1 is MNHEY and CDR2 is SMNVEV (reference sequence). CDR3 length equals 16 residues. CDR3 bases: TGTGCCAGCAGTTCGTTAGCGGGAGGGCCTCTCAATGAGCAGTTCTTC. Its protein product is CASSSLAGGPLNEQFF.

This clone was recorded once. The rearrangement links TRBV10-3 to TRBJ2-1; 7 nucleotides agree with TRBD2. Germline trimming cut 6 bases from V and 5 bases from J; bases unmatched to any gene: 10. The CDR3 runs 15 residues. Germline V gene data show CDR1 as ENHRY and CDR2 as SYGVKD. The CDR3, as DNA: TGTGCCATCAGCGCCGGTACTAGCGTTAACAATGAGCAGTTCTTC. It translates to CAISAGTSVNNEQFF.